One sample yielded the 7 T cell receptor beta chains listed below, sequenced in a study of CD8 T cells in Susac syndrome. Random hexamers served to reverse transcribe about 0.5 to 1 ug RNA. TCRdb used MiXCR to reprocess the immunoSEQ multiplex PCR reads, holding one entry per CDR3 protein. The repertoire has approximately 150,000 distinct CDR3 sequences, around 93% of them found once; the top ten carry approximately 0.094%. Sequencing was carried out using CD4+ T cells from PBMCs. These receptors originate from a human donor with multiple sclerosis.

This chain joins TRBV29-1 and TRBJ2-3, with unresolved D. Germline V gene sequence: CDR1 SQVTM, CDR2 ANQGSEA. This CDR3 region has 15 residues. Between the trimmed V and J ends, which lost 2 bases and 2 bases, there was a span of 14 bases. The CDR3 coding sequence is TGCAGCGTTGAACTTATGGGTGGGCCCACAGATACGCAGTATTTT. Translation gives CSVELMGGPTDTQYF.

CDR3 in amino acids: CASLTGMNTEAFF. The DNA for the CDR3 is TGTGCCAGTTTGACAGGAATGAACACTGAAGCTTTCTTT. The rearrangement uses TRBV28 and TRBJ1-1, with TRBD1 as a possible D gene (6 bases). The CDR3 extends over 13 amino acids. V lost 9 bases and J 0 bases, leaving 11 bases between the germline ends. Germline CDR1 reads MDHEN; CDR2 reads SYDVKM.

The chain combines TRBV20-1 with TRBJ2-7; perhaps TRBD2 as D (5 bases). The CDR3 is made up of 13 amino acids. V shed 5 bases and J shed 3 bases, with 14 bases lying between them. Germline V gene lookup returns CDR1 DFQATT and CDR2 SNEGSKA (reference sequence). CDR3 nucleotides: TGCAGTGCTTCGGACTGGCCCCACTACGAGCAGTACTTC. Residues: CSASDWPHYEQYF.

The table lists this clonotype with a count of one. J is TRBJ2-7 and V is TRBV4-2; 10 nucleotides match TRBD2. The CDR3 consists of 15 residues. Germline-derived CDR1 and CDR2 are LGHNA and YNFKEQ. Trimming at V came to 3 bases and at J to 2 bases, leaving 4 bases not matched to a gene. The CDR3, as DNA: TGTGCCAGCAGCCACGGACTAGCGGAGGCCTACGAGCAGTACTTC. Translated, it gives CASSHGLAEAYEQYF.

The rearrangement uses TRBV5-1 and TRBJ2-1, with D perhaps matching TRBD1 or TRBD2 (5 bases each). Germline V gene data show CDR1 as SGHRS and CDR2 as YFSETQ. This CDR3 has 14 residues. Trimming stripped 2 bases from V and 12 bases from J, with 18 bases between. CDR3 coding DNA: TGCGCCAGCAGCTTAAGCCCCGATGGGGGATGGCAGTTCTTC. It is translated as CASSLSPDGGWQFF.

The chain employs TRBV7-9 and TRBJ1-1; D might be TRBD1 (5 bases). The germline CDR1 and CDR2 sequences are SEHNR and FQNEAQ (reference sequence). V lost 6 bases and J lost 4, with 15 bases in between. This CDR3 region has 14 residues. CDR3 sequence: CASSWGGGSTEAFF. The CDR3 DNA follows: TGTGCCAGCAGTTGGGGGGGAGGAAGCACTGAAGCTTTCTTT.

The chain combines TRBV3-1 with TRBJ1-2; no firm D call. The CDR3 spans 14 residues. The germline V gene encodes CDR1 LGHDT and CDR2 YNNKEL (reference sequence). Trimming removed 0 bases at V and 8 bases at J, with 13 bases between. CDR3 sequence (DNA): TGTGCCAGCAGCCAAGATTACCGCGTCCTCGGCTACACCTTC. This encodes CASSQDYRVLGYTF.